A single sample is the source of the 18 T cell receptor beta chains below, sequenced in a study of blood T cell repertoires in COVID-19. Clones were read by immunoSEQ multiplex PCR, and TCRdb kept only the in-frame ones, dropping some. The table records around 150,000 clones, more than 75% of them present only once. Sequenced input: peripheral blood. These receptors came from a man aged 60 to 75 with acute or convalescent COVID-19.

The chain is built from TRBV7-8 and TRBJ2-6; no reliable D call. Trimming pared 3 bases from V and 0 bases from J, leaving 6 bases between. The CDR3 totals 15 residues. Germline V gives CDR1 SGHVS, CDR2 FQNEAQ. DNA of the CDR3: TGTGCCAGCAGCTTCAGTTTCTCTGGGGCCAACGTCCTGACTTTC. Its protein product is CASSFSFSGANVLTF.

The rearrangement links TRBV5-1 to TRBJ2-3; no clear D gene. Germline V lookup: CDR1 SGHRS, CDR2 YFSETQ. Trimming left V 7 bases short and J 5 bases short, with 11 bases between. The CDR3 sequence is 12 residues long. In DNA form, the CDR3 reads TGCGCCAGCGGGCTTCGGCAAGATACGCAGTATTTT. Amino acids: CASGLRQDTQYF.

The rearrangement links TRBV7-9 to TRBJ2-2; 7 positions agree with TRBD1. V dropped 2 bases and J dropped 5; count of bases not matched to a gene: 2. CDR3 length equals 14 residues. Germline loops: CDR1 SEHNR, CDR2 FQNEAQ (reference sequence). The CDR3 DNA is TGTGCCAGCAGCTTAACAGGGGATACCGGGGAGCTGTTTTTT. This translates into CASSLTGDTGELFF. Complete variable domain (other parts from reference TRBV7-9 and TRBJ2-2): DTGVSQNPRHKITKRGQNVTFRCDPISEHNRLYWYRQTLGQGPEFLTYFQNEAQLEKSRLLSDRFSAERPKGSFSTLEIQRTEQGDSAMYLCASSLTGDTGELFFGEGSRLTVL.

J is TRBJ1-1 and V is TRBV7-2; D uncertain. CDR3 size: 14 residues. Trimming removed 0 bases from V and 4 bases from J, with 9 bases in between. Germline V gene data show CDR1 as SGHTA and CDR2 as FQGNSA. CDR3 region: CASSLAPRGTEAFF. CDR3 coding DNA: TGTGCCAGCAGCTTAGCGCCGCGGGGCACTGAAGCTTTCTTT.

This sequence joins TRBV28 and TRBJ1-6; D gene unclear. The length of the CDR3 is 13 residues. V lost 2 bases, J lost 8 bases, and 7 bases lay in between. The germline V gene encodes CDR1 MDHEN and CDR2 SYDVKM. The chain's CDR3 is CASSLKLDSPLHF. CDR3 in DNA: TGTGCCAGCAGTTTAAAGCTAGATTCACCCCTCCACTTT.

The rearrangement joins TRBV11-2 to TRBJ2-7; D is undetermined. Germline CDR1 reads SGHAT; CDR2 reads FQNNGV. Trimming pared 11 bases from V and 5 bases from J, leaving 13 bases between. CDR3 length: 11 residues. CDR3 sequence: CAGNSSHEQYF. CDR3 DNA sequence: TGTGCCGGTAACTCTTCTCACGAGCAGTACTTC.

The V and J genes are TRBV20-1 and TRBJ2-7; 7 positions agree with TRBD2. Germline CDR1 and CDR2: DFQATT and SNEGSKA (reference sequence). CDR3 length: 11 amino acids. Trimming at V came to 0 bases and at J to 12 bases, leaving 5 bases not matched to a gene. The CDR3 DNA follows: TGCAGTGCTAGAGATCAACTAGCGACGTACTTC. This codes for CSARDQLATYF.

V usage is TRBV7-8 and J usage is TRBJ2-5; TRBD1 is a possible D gene (6 bases). This CDR3 spans 11 amino acids. V was shortened by 4 bases and J by 14 bases, with 14 bases between the two germline ends. Germline assignment: CDR1 SGHVS and CDR2 FQNEAQ. The CDR3 region is CASSSGQLIYF. DNA for the CDR3: TGTGCCAGCAGCTCCGGACAGCTTATCTACTTC.

This sequence joins TRBV4-2 and TRBJ1-5; D possibly corresponds to TRBD1 (6 bases). The CDR3 is 14 amino acids. The ends were cut back, 3 bases at V and 9 bases at J, with 15 bases in the middle. Germline assignment: CDR1 LGHNA and CDR2 YNFKEQ. Here the CDR3 reads CASSQGAGLWPQHF. The CDR3 nucleotides are TGTGCCAGCAGCCAGGGGGCCGGCTTGTGGCCCCAGCATTTT.

This clone has only a few counts. V is TRBV5-1 and J is TRBJ2-1; 11 bases are a match to TRBD2. This CDR3 contains 16 residues. Germline V gene lookup returns CDR1 SGHRS and CDR2 YFSETQ. After removal of 0 bases from V and 8 bases from J, the junction contained 7 bases not matched to a gene. DNA for the CDR3: TGCGCCAGCAGCTTGGCCCTAGCGGGAGGCTTTGATGAGCAGTTCTTC. Its protein product is CASSLALAGGFDEQFF.

This chain connects TRBV11-2 to TRBJ1-4, with D possibly TRBD1 on 5 matching bases. Germline V lookup: CDR1 SGHAT, CDR2 FQNNGV. This CDR3 is built from 14 residues. V was pared by 5 bases and J by 8 bases, with 15 bases between. CDR3 amino acids: CASSKGIGREKLFF. The CDR3 bases are TGTGCCAGCAGCAAGGGGATAGGGCGGGAAAAACTGTTTTTT.

The chain's CDR3 is CASLPPRGTRTGELFF. Written as DNA, the CDR3 is TGTGCCAGTCTCCCACCCCGGGGTACTAGAACCGGGGAGCTGTTTTTT. The chain couples TRBV28 to TRBJ2-2, with D possibly TRBD2 on 5 matching bases. Germline V CDR1 and CDR2: MDHEN, SYDVKM. The CDR3 has 16 residues. Trimming left V 9 bases short and J 5 bases short, with 22 bases between.

This chain joins TRBV18 and TRBJ2-1; 8 bases agree with TRBD2. CDR3 length equals 15 residues. Germline V lookup: CDR1 KGHSH, CDR2 LQKENI. Unmatched junction bases numbered 13, after V lost 8 bases and J lost 7 bases. The CDR3 nucleotides read TGTGCCAGCACCTATGCGGGGGGAGGTGGAAATGAGCAGTTCTTC. It translates to CASTYAGGGGNEQFF.

The rearrangement links TRBV28 to TRBJ2-3, with 11 bases matching TRBD1. J lost 6 bases, V lost 5 bases, and 4 bases had no gene match. The length of the CDR3 is 14 residues. Germline V lookup: CDR1 MDHEN, CDR2 SYDVKM. CDR3 amino acids: CASSGTGGDDTQYF. The CDR3, as DNA: TGTGCCAGCAGTGGGACAGGGGGAGACGATACGCAGTATTTT.

This chain uses TRBV2 with TRBJ1-6; 7 bases align to TRBD1. Germline V gene lookup returns CDR1 SNHLY and CDR2 FYNNEI. The CDR3 contains 15 residues. V was pared by 7 bases and J by 8 bases, with 11 bases of the junction left unmatched. The CDR3 spells CASTRIGTADSPLHF. The DNA for the CDR3 is TGTGCCAGCACCAGAATCGGGACAGCGGATTCACCCCTCCACTTT.

V and J are TRBV24-1 and TRBJ1-6, with no clear D. Germline values: CDR1 KGHDR, CDR2 SFDVKD. Between the trimmed V and J ends, which lost 9 bases and 8 bases, there was a span of 13 bases. The CDR3 covers 13 residues. CDR3 in DNA: TGTGCCACCTCCGAACGCGGCGATTCACCCCTCCACTTT. As protein: CATSERGDSPLHF.

The V and J genes are TRBV5-1 and TRBJ2-2; 8 nucleotides line up with TRBD1. This CDR3 has 16 residues. Trimming cost V 4 bases and J 5 bases; bases outside gene matches: 10. The germline gives CDR1 SGHRS, CDR2 YFSETQ. CDR3 amino acids: CASSPARTGKTGELFF. The DNA of the CDR3 is TGCGCCAGCAGCCCTGCTAGGACAGGGAAAACCGGGGAGCTGTTTTTT.

J is TRBJ2-1 and V is TRBV11-2, with 10 nucleotides matching TRBD1. Trimming removed 2 bases from V and 9 bases from J; junction bases left unmatched: 7. Germline CDR1 and CDR2: SGHAT and FQNNGV. The CDR3 is made up of 15 amino acids. CDR3 sequence (DNA): TGTGCCAGCAGCTTAACGCGACAGGGGGCGAGTGAGCAGTTCTTC. Its protein is CASSLTRQGASEQFF.